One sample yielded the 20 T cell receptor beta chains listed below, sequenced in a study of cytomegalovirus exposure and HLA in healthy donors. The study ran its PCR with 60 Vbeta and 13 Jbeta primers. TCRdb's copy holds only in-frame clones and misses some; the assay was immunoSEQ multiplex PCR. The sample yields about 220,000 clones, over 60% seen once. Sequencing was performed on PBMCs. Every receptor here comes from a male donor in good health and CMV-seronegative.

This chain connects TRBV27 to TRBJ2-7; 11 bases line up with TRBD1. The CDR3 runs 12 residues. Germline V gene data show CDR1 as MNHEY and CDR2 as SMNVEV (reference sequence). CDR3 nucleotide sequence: TGTGCTTCGGGACAGGGGGTGTACGAGCAGTACTTC. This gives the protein CASGQGVYEQYF.

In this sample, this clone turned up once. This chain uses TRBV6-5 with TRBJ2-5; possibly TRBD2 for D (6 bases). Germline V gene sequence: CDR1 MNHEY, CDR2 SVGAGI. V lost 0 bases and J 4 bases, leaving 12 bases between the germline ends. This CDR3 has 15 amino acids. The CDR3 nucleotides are TGTGCCAGCAGTTACTCACCGGGGGTAGGAGAGACCCAGTACTTC. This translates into CASSYSPGVGETQYF.

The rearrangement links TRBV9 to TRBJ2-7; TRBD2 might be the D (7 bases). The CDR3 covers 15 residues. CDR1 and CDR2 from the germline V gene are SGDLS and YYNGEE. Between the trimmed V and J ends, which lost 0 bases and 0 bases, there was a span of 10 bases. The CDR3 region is CASSVGAGASYEQYF. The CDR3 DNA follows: TGTGCCAGCAGCGTAGGGGCGGGGGCCTCCTACGAGCAGTACTTC.

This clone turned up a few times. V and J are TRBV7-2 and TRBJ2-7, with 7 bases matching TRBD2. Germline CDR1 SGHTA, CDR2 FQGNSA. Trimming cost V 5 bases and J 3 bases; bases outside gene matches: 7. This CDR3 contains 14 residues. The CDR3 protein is CASSAAGEGYEQYF. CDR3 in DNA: TGTGCCAGCAGCGCCGCGGGGGAGGGCTACGAGCAGTACTTC.

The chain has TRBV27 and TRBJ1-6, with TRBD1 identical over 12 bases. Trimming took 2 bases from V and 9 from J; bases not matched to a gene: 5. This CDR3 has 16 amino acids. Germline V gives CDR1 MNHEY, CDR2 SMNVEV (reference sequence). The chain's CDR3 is CASSLGDRGPGSPLHF. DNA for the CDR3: TGTGCCAGCAGTTTAGGGGACAGGGGGCCCGGTTCACCCCTCCACTTT.

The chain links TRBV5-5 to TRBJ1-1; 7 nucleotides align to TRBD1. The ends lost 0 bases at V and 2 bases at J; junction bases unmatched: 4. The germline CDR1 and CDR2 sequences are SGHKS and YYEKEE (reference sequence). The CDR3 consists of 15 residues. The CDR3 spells CASSLGGTANTEAFF. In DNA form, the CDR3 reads TGTGCCAGCAGCTTGGGGGGGACAGCAAACACTGAAGCTTTCTTT.

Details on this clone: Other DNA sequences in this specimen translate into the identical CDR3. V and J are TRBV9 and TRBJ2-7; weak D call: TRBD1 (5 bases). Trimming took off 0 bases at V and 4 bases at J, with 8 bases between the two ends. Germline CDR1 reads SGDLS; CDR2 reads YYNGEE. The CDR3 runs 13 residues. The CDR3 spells CASSVGDSYEQYF. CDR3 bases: TGTGCCAGCAGCGTAGGAGACAGTTACGAGCAGTACTTC.

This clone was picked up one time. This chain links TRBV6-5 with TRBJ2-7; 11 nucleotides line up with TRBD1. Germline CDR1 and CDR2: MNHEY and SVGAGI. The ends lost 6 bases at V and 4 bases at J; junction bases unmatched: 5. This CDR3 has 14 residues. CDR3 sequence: CASRVDRGRYEQYF. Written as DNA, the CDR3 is TGTGCCAGCAGGGTGGACAGGGGGCGTTACGAGCAGTACTTC.

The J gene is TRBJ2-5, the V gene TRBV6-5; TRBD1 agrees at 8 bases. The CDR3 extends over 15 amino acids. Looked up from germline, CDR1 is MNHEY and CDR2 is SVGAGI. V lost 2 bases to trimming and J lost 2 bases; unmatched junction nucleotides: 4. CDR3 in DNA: TGTGCCAGCAGTTACGCTCGGACAGGGCAAGAGACCCAGTACTTC. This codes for CASSYARTGQETQYF.

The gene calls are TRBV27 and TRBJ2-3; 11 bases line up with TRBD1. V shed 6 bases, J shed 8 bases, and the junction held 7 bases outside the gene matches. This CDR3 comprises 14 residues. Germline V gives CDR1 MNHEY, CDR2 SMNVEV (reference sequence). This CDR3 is CASRKGQGAGTQYF. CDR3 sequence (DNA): TGTGCCAGCAGAAAAGGACAGGGGGCGGGTACGCAGTATTTT.

The CDR3 spells CAWSEGQGVLETQYF. CDR3 nucleotides: TGTGCCTGGAGTGAGGGGCAGGGGGTCCTAGAGACCCAGTACTTC. The V and J genes are TRBV30 and TRBJ2-5; 7 positions match TRBD1. The germline CDR1 and CDR2 sequences are GTSNPN and SVGIG (reference sequence). This CDR3 comprises 15 residues. The V gene end was trimmed by 1 base and the J gene end by 4 bases; junction bases not matched to a gene: 9.

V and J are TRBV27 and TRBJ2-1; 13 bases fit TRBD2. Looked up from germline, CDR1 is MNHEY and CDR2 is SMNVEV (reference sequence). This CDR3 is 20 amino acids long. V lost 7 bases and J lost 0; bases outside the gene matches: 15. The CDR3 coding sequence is TGTGCCAGCACTAGCCCGGACACCTGGACTAGCGGGAGCTCCTACAATGAGCAGTTCTTC. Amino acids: CASTSPDTWTSGSSYNEQFF.

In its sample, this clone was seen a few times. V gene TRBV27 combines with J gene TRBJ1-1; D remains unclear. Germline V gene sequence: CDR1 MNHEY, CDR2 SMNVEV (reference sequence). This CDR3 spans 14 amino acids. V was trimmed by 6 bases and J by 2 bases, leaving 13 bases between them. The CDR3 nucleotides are TGTGCCAGCAGACAGATTGACCGTAACACTGAAGCTTTCTTT. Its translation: CASRQIDRNTEAFF.

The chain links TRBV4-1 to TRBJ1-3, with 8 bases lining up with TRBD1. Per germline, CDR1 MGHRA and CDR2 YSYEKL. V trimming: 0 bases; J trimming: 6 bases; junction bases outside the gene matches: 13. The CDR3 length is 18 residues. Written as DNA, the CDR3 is TGCGCCAGCAGCCAAGAGGGGCTCGGACAGGGCCTACTAAACACCATATATTTT. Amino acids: CASSQEGLGQGLLNTIYF.

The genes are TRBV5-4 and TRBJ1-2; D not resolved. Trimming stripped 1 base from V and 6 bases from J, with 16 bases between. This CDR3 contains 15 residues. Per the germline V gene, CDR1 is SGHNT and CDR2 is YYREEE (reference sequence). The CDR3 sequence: CASSLIDEAGHGYTF. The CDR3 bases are TGTGCCAGCAGCTTGATAGACGAGGCCGGCCATGGCTACACCTTC.

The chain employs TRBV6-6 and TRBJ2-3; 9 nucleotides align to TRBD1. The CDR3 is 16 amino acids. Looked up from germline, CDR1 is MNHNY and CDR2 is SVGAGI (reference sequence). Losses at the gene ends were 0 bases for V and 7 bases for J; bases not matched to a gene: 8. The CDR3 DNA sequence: TGTGCCAGCAGTTACTCCCGGGACAGGGAACAAAATACGCAGTATTTT. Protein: CASSYSRDREQNTQYF.

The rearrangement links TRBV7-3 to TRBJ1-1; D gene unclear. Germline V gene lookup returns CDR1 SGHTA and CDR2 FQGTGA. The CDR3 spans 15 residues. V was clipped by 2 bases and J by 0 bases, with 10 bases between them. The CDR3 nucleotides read TGTGCCAGCAGCTTATCGAGGGTCATGAACACTGAAGCTTTCTTT. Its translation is CASSLSRVMNTEAFF.

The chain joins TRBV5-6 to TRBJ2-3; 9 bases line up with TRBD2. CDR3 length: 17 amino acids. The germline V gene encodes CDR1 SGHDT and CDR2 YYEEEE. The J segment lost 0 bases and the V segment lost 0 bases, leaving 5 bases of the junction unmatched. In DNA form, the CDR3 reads TGTGCCAGCAGCTTGGTTAGCGGGGGAGCGAGCACAGATACGCAGTATTTT. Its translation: CASSLVSGGASTDTQYF.

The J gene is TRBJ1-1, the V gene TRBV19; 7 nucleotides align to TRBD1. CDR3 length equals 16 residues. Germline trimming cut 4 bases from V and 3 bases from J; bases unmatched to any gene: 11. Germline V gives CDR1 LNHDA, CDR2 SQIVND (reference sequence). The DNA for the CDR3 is TGTGCCAGTAGTAAACCGGGGGACAGAGCTTACACTGAAGCTTTCTTT. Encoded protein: CASSKPGDRAYTEAFF.

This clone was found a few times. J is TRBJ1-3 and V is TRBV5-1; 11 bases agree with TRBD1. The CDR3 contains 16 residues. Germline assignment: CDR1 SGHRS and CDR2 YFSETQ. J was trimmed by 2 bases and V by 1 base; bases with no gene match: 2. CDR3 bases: TGCGCCAGCAGCTTGCAGGGACAGGGGGCTGGAAACACCATATATTTT. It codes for CASSLQGQGAGNTIYF.